The sequence of this TCR beta chain was determined in a study of T cell responses to AZD1222 COVID-19 vaccine (dated by TCRdb to the early 2020s). Broadly, across the study: A total of about 250 trial participants underwent TCR sequencing, of whom around 210 had received two doses of AZD1222 and 26 had received two doses of the MenACWY control vaccine. Trial participants were enrolled into age subgroups of 18-55, 56-69 and 70-plus years, which contained around 140, 26 and 57 TCR-sequenced participants, respectively.

A remark on this clone: It has no known antigen specificity. No quality values exist for individual bases; no much larger clone is one base distant.

Study-level results and caveats: In the small 56-69-year group, the increase in depth fell short of significance, most likely because of low power. The vaccine-associated CD4 TCRs covered the entire spike protein, and the dominant responses fell in regions 160-218 and 743-854. A significant rise in spike-specific TCR breadth and depth was observed after two AZD1222 doses relative to day 0 and relative to MenACWY recipients. Conclusions about previously exposed vaccinees are limited, since just 6 or 7 AZD1222 recipients were seropositive for SARS-CoV-2 at baseline. Reportedly, almost half of the unique spike-specific TCRs recognized epitopes lying outside the regions that are mutated in the B.1.351 and B.1.1.7 variants. No day 14 peak-response samples were available, so repertoires were characterized only after the peak T cell response. Participants were mostly white British and included more females than males, and it was suggested by the authors that clonal diversity may have been underestimated.

The CDR3 regions of human TCRbeta chains were subjected to immunosequencing. In the original analysis: TCRs in the repertoires were matched against a reference library of SARS-CoV-2-specific TCRs that had been generated with the MIRA antigen-specificity platform. Breadth was defined as the fraction of unique TCRs that were SARS-CoV-2-associated, and depth was defined as the fraction of total T cells that were SARS-CoV-2-associated. Each spike-specific TCR was assigned to its reactive spike region and to a CD4 or CD8 class using the MIRA data. Log10-transformed breadth and depth values were compared by one-way ANOVA with Sidak's multiple comparisons tests. TCRdb obtained this table from immuneACCESS and retained in-frame rearrangements with V and J assigned. These tables miss some clones; where compared with another copy, unresolved V genes account for less than half of the shortfall, and the remainder is unexplained. V, J and clone size are those of that table, while D and trimming were read from the DNA. Across this sample there are tens of thousands of clones, with roughly 92% seen only once. The top ten constitute about 3% of the sample.

The sample's time point label, decoded: about 28 days (+/-7) after the second vaccine dose. AZD1222 recipients with second doses at about 4 weeks or about 12 weeks were pooled, because spike-specific TCR depth and breadth did not differ between schedules. The vaccinee samples were drawn from two UK trials, COV001 and COV002, one of which was a single-blind randomized controlled phase 2/3 trial testing AZD1222 (ChAdOx1 nCoV-19) in healthy adults. For TCRbeta chain sequencing, PBMC samples from trial participants were taken at day 0 and at day 28 after the second dose. Sample: peripheral blood, taken 28 days after the second AZD1222 dose. This clonotype originated in an adult who received the AZD1222 COVID-19 vaccine.

CDR3 region: CASTRDRDYYGYTF. The nucleotides are TGTGCCAGTACCCGGGACAGGGATTACTATGGCTACACCTTC. Recombination connected TRBV19 to TRBJ1-2; 9 bases in the middle match TRBD1. After removal of 7 bases from V and 3 bases from J, the junction retains 6 bases not matched to a gene. CDR1 and CDR2 were assigned from the germline V gene (reference sequence) as LNHDA and SQIVND. The CDR3 spans 14 residues, from the cysteine through the phenylalanine. The only DNA kept is the CDR3, 42 bases in frame from the first base.